This is a list of T cell receptor beta chains from one sample in a study of T cells after yellow fever vaccination. TCRdb re-called the 5' RACE reads through MiXCR, storing one row per CDR3 protein. The data contain around 310,000 distinct CDR3 sequences, 3.6% of them singletons. This material consisted of PBMCs, taken on the day of the yellow fever booster vaccination. The receptors shown here come from a man between 18 and 35 years old who received the YFV17D yellow fever vaccine. CDR3s include the opening cysteine and the closing phenylalanine or tryptophan. Fields, in order: clone size, J gene, D gene, V gene, CDR3 protein, CDR3 DNA. The D gene is left open where the match is weak. Some rows have no size entry. The others give once, few or many, or a class for an expanded clone.

clone size: many
J gene: TRBJ2-5
D gene: NA
V gene: TRBV7-8
CDR3 protein: CATGPRRTYLNNQETQYF
CDR3 DNA: TGTGCCACGGGCCCACGCAGGACTTACCTTAATAATCAAGAGACCCAGTACTTC

clone size: few
J gene: TRBJ1-1
D gene: NA
V gene: TRBV20-1
CDR3 protein: CSARLGALNTEAFF
CDR3 DNA: TGCAGTGCTAGACTAGGAGCTCTGAACACTGAAGCTTTCTTT

clone size: NA
J gene: TRBJ1-1
D gene: NA
V gene: TRBV28
CDR3 protein: CASSLIWGNTEAFF
CDR3 DNA: TGTGCCAGCAGTTTAATCTGGGGGAACACTGAAGCTTTCTTT

clone size: NA
J gene: TRBJ2-3
D gene: NA
V gene: TRBV7-9
CDR3 protein: CASSLHIPATDTQYF
CDR3 DNA: TGTGCCAGCAGCTTACACATCCCAGCCACAGATACGCAGTATTTT

clone size: few
J gene: TRBJ2-2
D gene: NA
V gene: TRBV10-3
CDR3 protein: CAISAGPGELFF
CDR3 DNA: TGTGCCATCAGTGCCGGGCCCGGGGAGCTGTTTTTT

clone size: many
J gene: TRBJ2-1
D gene: NA
V gene: TRBV7-3
CDR3 protein: CASSLGPQGHNEQFF
CDR3 DNA: TGTGCCAGCAGCTTAGGGCCACAGGGCCACAATGAGCAGTTCTTC

clone size: few
J gene: TRBJ2-7
D gene: TRBD1
V gene: TRBV27
CDR3 protein: CASSLQTGSSYEQYF
CDR3 DNA: TGTGCCAGCAGTTTACAGACAGGGAGCTCCTACGAGCAGTACTTC

clone size: many
J gene: TRBJ2-7
D gene: NA
V gene: TRBV11-2
CDR3 protein: CASSDSRGSYEQYF
CDR3 DNA: TGTGCCAGCAGCGATTCGCGGGGTTCCTACGAGCAGTACTTC

clone size: many
J gene: TRBJ2-5
D gene: TRBD2
V gene: TRBV7-2
CDR3 protein: CASSFPKVAGRLYQETQYF
CDR3 DNA: TGTGCCAGCAGCTTTCCTAAGGTAGCGGGGCGCTTGTACCAAGAGACCCAGTACTTC

clone size: few
J gene: TRBJ2-7
D gene: TRBD1
V gene: TRBV4-1
CDR3 protein: CASSLPGQGSSYEQYF
CDR3 DNA: TGCGCCAGCAGCCTTCCGGGACAGGGTAGTTCCTACGAGCAGTACTTC

clone size: few
J gene: TRBJ2-5
D gene: NA
V gene: TRBV7-6
CDR3 protein: CASSLEIQESRETQYF
CDR3 DNA: TGTGCCAGCAGCTTAGAGATCCAGGAGAGCAGAGAGACCCAGTACTTC

clone size: many
J gene: TRBJ1-1
D gene: NA
V gene: TRBV6-6
CDR3 protein: CASSIENLSLGTEAFF
CDR3 DNA: TGTGCCAGCAGTATAGAAAACCTAAGCTTGGGCACTGAAGCTTTCTTT

clone size: many
J gene: TRBJ2-2
D gene: NA
V gene: TRBV3-1
CDR3 protein: CASSQDNRNTGELFF
CDR3 DNA: TGTGCCAGCAGCCAAGACAACAGAAACACCGGGGAGCTGTTTTTT

clone size: NA
J gene: TRBJ2-5
D gene: TRBD2
V gene: TRBV7-2
CDR3 protein: CASSYQRGQETQYF
CDR3 DNA: TGTGCCAGCAGCTACCAGCGGGGCCAAGAGACCCAGTACTTC

clone size: many
J gene: TRBJ1-6
D gene: NA
V gene: TRBV20-1
CDR3 protein: CSLHSSYNSPLHF
CDR3 DNA: TGCAGCCTACACAGCTCCTATAATTCACCCCTCCACTTT

clone size: NA
J gene: TRBJ2-1
D gene: NA
V gene: TRBV6-4
CDR3 protein: CASSETSYNEQFF
CDR3 DNA: TGTGCCAGCAGTGAGACTTCCTACAATGAGCAGTTCTTC

clone size: few
J gene: TRBJ2-1
D gene: TRBD2
V gene: TRBV5-1
CDR3 protein: CASSFSSGGANEQFF
CDR3 DNA: TGCGCCAGCAGCTTTTCCAGCGGGGGGGCCAATGAGCAGTTCTTC

clone size: NA
J gene: TRBJ1-2
D gene: NA
V gene: TRBV5-1
CDR3 protein: CASSLDRPTHGYTF
CDR3 DNA: TGCGCCAGCAGCTTGGATCGGCCAACTCATGGCTACACCTTC

clone size: many
J gene: TRBJ2-3
D gene: NA
V gene: TRBV10-2
CDR3 protein: CASSERGRVWTDTQYF
CDR3 DNA: TGCGCCAGCAGTGAACGGGGTAGGGTTTGGACAGATACGCAGTATTTT

clone size: many
J gene: TRBJ2-1
D gene: NA
V gene: TRBV27
CDR3 protein: CASSLGRREFF
CDR3 DNA: TGTGCCAGCAGTTTAGGGCGCCGGGAGTTCTTC

clone size: few
J gene: TRBJ1-5
D gene: NA
V gene: TRBV20-1
CDR3 protein: CSAPPGGQDNQPQHF
CDR3 DNA: TGCAGTGCTCCCCCTGGGGGGCAGGACAATCAGCCCCAGCATTTT

clone size: many
J gene: TRBJ1-4
D gene: NA
V gene: TRBV25-1
CDR3 protein: CASSDREGREKLFF
CDR3 DNA: TGTGCCAGCAGTGATCGGGAGGGTCGGGAAAAACTGTTTTTT

clone size: many
J gene: TRBJ1-1
D gene: NA
V gene: TRBV7-2
CDR3 protein: CASSFRRESEAFF
CDR3 DNA: TGTGCCAGCAGCTTTAGGAGGGAATCTGAAGCTTTCTTT

clone size: NA
J gene: TRBJ1-5
D gene: NA
V gene: TRBV18
CDR3 protein: CASSSNQGGSEPQHF
CDR3 DNA: TGTGCCAGCTCGTCCAACCAAGGGGGAAGTGAACCCCAGCATTTT

clone size: many
J gene: TRBJ2-7
D gene: NA
V gene: TRBV25-1
CDR3 protein: CATSPGPYEQYF
CDR3 DNA: TGTGCCACCTCTCCTGGGCCCTACGAGCAGTACTTC

clone size: few
J gene: TRBJ2-5
D gene: NA
V gene: TRBV29-1
CDR3 protein: CSVDFWARETQYF
CDR3 DNA: TGCAGCGTTGACTTCTGGGCCAGAGAGACCCAGTACTTC

clone size: few
J gene: TRBJ2-2
D gene: NA
V gene: TRBV20-1
CDR3 protein: CSASRLENTGELFF
CDR3 DNA: TGCAGTGCTAGCAGACTCGAGAACACCGGGGAGCTGTTTTTT

clone size: few
J gene: TRBJ1-4
D gene: NA
V gene: TRBV9
CDR3 protein: CASSVAGLDEKLFF
CDR3 DNA: TGTGCCAGCAGCGTAGCAGGGTTGGATGAAAAACTGTTTTTT

clone size: NA
J gene: TRBJ1-5
D gene: TRBD1
V gene: TRBV18
CDR3 protein: CASSLRRGTGGNEAQHF
CDR3 DNA: TGTGCCAGCTCACTAAGGAGAGGGACAGGGGGGAATGAAGCCCAGCATTTT

clone size: NA
J gene: TRBJ2-1
D gene: TRBD1
V gene: TRBV11-3
CDR3 protein: CASSPGQVMGISYNEQFF
CDR3 DNA: TGTGCCAGCAGCCCGGGACAGGTGATGGGGATCTCCTACAATGAGCAGTTCTTC

clone size: few
J gene: TRBJ1-6
D gene: NA
V gene: TRBV20-1
CDR3 protein: CSARDGIDSPLHF
CDR3 DNA: TGCAGTGCTAGAGATGGAATTGATTCACCCCTCCACTTT

clone size: NA
J gene: TRBJ2-5
D gene: NA
V gene: TRBV7-2
CDR3 protein: CASSLGLGGKTQYF
CDR3 DNA: TGTGCCAGCAGCTTAGGTCTGGGGGGAAAGACCCAGTACTTC

clone size: many
J gene: TRBJ2-1
D gene: TRBD2
V gene: TRBV5-4
CDR3 protein: CASNAPGLYNEQFF
CDR3 DNA: TGTGCCAGCAACGCACCGGGACTATACAATGAGCAGTTCTTC

clone size: many
J gene: TRBJ2-5
D gene: NA
V gene: TRBV9
CDR3 protein: CASSVGKGPRVQETQYF
CDR3 DNA: TGTGCCAGCAGCGTAGGGAAGGGACCCAGGGTCCAAGAGACCCAGTACTTC

clone size: NA
J gene: TRBJ1-1
D gene: NA
V gene: TRBV29-1
CDR3 protein: CSVVVDLRAEAFF
CDR3 DNA: TGCAGCGTTGTAGTAGATCTCCGGGCCGAAGCTTTCTTT

clone size: many
J gene: TRBJ1-2
D gene: NA
V gene: TRBV28
CDR3 protein: CASSLFRGFNYGYTF
CDR3 DNA: TGTGCCAGCAGTTTATTTCGGGGTTTTAACTATGGCTACACCTTC

clone size: many
J gene: TRBJ2-3
D gene: NA
V gene: TRBV5-1
CDR3 protein: CASSLEIPNTDTQYF
CDR3 DNA: TGCGCCAGCAGCTTGGAAATCCCGAACACAGATACGCAGTATTTT